This T cell receptor (beta chain) was found in a study of blood T cell repertoires in COVID-19. About the research overall: Spain, Italy and the United States supplied samples that represented acute and convalescent COVID-19. PBMCs, B-cell-depleted T cells, or T cells were the source of the cDNA or gDNA that made up the material.

The length of the CDR3 is 17 residues. Methods used by the authors: Amplified reference gene primers provided the basis for estimating nucleated cell counts. This table comes from immunoSEQ multiplex PCR, and its TCRdb copy is limited to in-frame clones, with some not included. From that table come the V and J calls and clone size; the DNA was used to work out D and trimming. The table has fewer than 85,000 clones, around 80% seen once. The chain employs TRBV12-2 and TRBJ1-1; the table's D call, TRBD1, was not checked against the DNA. TRBV12-2 is classified as a pseudogene. The material sequenced was peripheral blood. The TCR sequence derives from a human donor in a cohort sampled during active COVID-19. The CDR3 bases are TGTGCAAGTCGCTTACCGCTCCCCGGCAGGATGAACACTGAAGCTTTCTTT. Residues: CASRLPLPGRMNTEAFF.